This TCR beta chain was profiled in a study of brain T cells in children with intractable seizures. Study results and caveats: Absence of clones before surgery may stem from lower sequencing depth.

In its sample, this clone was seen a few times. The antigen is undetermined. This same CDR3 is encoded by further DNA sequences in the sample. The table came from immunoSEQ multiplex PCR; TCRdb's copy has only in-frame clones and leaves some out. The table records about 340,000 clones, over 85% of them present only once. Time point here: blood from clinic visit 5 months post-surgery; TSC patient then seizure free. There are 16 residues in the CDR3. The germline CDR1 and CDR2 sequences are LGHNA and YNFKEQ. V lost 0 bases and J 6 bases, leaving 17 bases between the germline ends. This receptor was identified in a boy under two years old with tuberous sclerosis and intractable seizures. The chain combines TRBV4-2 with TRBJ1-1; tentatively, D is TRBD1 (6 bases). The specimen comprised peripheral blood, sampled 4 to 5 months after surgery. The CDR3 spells CASSQEGGGGRAEAFF. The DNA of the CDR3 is TGTGCCAGCAGCCAAGAGGGGGGCGGGGGTCGGGCTGAAGCTTTCTTT.